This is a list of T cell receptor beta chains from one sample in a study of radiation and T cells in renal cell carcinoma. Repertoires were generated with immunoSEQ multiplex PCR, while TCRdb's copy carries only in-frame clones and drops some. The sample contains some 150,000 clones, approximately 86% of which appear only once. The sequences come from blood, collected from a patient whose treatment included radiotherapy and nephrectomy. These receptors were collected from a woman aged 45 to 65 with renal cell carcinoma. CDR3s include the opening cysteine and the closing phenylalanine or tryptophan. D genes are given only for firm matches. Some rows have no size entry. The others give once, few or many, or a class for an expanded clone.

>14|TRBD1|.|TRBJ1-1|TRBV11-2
CASRRDRGVTEAFF
TGTGCCAGCAGGCGGGACAGGGGGGTCACTGAAGCTTTCTTT
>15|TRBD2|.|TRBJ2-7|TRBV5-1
CASSLDGSGRYEQYF
TGCGCCAGCAGCTTGGACGGTAGCGGGCGGTACGAGCAGTACTTC
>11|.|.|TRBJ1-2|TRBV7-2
CASSLGGARTF
TGTGCCAGCAGCCTAGGGGGGGCGCGGACCTTC
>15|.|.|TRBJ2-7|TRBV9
CASSSSARTDYEQYF
TGTGCCAGCAGCTCCTCCGCTCGGACAGACTACGAGCAGTACTTC
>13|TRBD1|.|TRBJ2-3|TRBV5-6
CASRADRVGTQYF
TGTGCCAGCAGAGCCGACAGGGTGGGTACGCAGTATTTT
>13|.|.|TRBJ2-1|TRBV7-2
CASSLPPGEVRFF
TGTGCCAGCAGCTTACCCCCCGGCGAGGTCCGGTTCTTC
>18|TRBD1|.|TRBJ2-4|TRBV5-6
CASSSLPDRDLAKNIQYF
TGTGCCAGCAGCTCACTGCCCGACAGGGACCTAGCCAAAAACATTCAGTACTTC
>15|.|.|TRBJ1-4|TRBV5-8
CASSLAGENNEKLFF
TGTGCCAGCAGCTTGGCCGGGGAAAATAATGAAAAACTGTTTTTT
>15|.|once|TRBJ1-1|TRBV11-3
CASSLDSEGNTEAFF
TGTGCCAGCAGCTTAGATTCGGAAGGGAACACTGAAGCTTTCTTT
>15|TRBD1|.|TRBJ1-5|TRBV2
CASSQDRGGGQPQHF
TGTGCCAGCAGCCAGGACAGGGGAGGCGGTCAGCCCCAGCATTTT
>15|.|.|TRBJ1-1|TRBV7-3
CASSPGGWGDTEAFF
TGTGCCAGCAGCCCGGGTGGATGGGGGGACACTGAAGCTTTCTTT
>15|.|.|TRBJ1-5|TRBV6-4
CASKETGPHTPPQHF
TGTGCCAGCAAGGAGACAGGCCCCCATACCCCCCCCCAGCATTTT
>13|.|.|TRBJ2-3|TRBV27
CACTGQNTDTQYF
TGTGCCTGCACCGGACAGAACACAGATACGCAGTATTTT
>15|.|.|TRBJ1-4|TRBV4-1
CASSLKDRNNEKLFF
TGCGCCAGCAGCCTTAAAGACAGGAATAATGAAAAACTGTTTTTT
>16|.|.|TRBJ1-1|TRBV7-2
CASSLRGSGLRTEAFF
TGTGCCAGCAGCTTACGAGGGTCTGGGTTAAGGACTGAAGCTTTCTTT
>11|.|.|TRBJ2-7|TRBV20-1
CSAREDWEQYF
TGCAGTGCTAGAGAGGACTGGGAGCAGTACTTC
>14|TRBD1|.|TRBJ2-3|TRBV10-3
CASMDRGRTDTQYF
TGTGCCAGCATGGACAGGGGGCGGACAGATACGCAGTATTTT
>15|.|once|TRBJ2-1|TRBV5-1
CASSDREPSYNEQFF
TGCGCCAGCAGCGACCGAGAGCCCTCCTACAATGAGCAGTTCTTC
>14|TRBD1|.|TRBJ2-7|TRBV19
CASSADRASREQYF
TGTGCCAGTAGCGCGGACAGGGCGTCCCGCGAGCAGTACTTC
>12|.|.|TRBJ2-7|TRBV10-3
CAIAHVSYEQYF
TGTGCCATCGCCCACGTATCCTACGAGCAGTACTTC
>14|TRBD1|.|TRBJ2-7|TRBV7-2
CASSLDRGAYEQYF
TGTGCCAGCAGCTTGGACAGGGGGGCCTACGAGCAGTACTTC
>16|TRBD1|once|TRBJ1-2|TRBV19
CASSRATGGSGYGYTF
TGTGCCAGTAGTAGGGCGACAGGGGGCTCTGGCTATGGCTACACCTTC
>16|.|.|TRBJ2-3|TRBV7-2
CASSFLADAGTDTQYF
TGTGCCAGCAGCTTTCTGGCAGACGCGGGCACAGATACGCAGTATTTT
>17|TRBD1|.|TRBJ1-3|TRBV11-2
CASSRQGQGSSGNTIYF
TGTGCCAGCAGCCGCCAGGGACAGGGCAGCTCTGGAAACACCATATATTTT
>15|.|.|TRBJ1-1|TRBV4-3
CASSQEGGLSTEAFF
TGCGCCAGCAGCCAAGAAGGGGGTCTCAGCACTGAAGCTTTCTTT
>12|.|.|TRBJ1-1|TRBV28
CASIPRRIEAFF
TGTGCCAGCATCCCAAGGAGGATAGAAGCTTTCTTT
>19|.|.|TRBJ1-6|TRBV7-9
CASSLKVSGVESYNSPLHF
TGTGCCAGCAGCTTAAAAGTCTCAGGGGTAGAGTCCTATAATTCACCCCTCCACTTT
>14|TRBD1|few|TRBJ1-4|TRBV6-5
CASRLRDRVEKLFF
TGTGCCAGCAGACTCCGGGACAGGGTCGAAAAACTGTTTTTT
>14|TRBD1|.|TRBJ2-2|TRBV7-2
CASSSQGEDGELFF
TGTGCCAGCAGCTCACAGGGGGAAGACGGGGAGCTGTTTTTT
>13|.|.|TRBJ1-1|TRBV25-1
CASRGAGGTEAFF
TGTGCCAGCAGGGGTGCGGGGGGGACTGAAGCTTTCTTT
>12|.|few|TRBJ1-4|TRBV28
CASRGLGEKLFF
TGTGCCAGCAGGGGGCTAGGTGAAAAACTGTTTTTT
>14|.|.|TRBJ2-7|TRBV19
CASSTEGSGYEQYF
TGTGCCAGTAGTACGGAGGGGTCGGGGTACGAGCAGTACTTC
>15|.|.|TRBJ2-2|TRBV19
CASSIGASRTGELFF
TGTGCCAGTAGTATCGGGGCTTCCCGGACCGGGGAGCTGTTTTTT
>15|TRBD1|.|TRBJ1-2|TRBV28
CASSRSRTGEYGYTF
TGTGCCAGCAGTCGCAGCCGGACAGGGGAATATGGCTACACCTTC
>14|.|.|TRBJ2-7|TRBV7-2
CASSLAGVSYEQYF
TGTGCCAGCAGCTTAGCAGGGGTAAGCTACGAGCAGTACTTC
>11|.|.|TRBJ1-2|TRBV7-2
CASSLLPGYTF
TGTGCCAGCAGCTTGCTACCTGGCTACACCTTC
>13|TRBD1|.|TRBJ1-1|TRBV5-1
CASSIIQGAEAFF
TGCGCCAGCAGCATAATACAGGGGGCTGAAGCTTTCTTT
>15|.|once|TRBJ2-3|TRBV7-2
CASSLLVSVTDTQYF
TGTGCCAGCAGCTTATTGGTGTCTGTAACAGATACGCAGTATTTT
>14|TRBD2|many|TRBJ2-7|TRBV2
CASRREASSYEQYF
TGTGCCAGCAGACGGGAGGCAAGCTCCTACGAGCAGTACTTC
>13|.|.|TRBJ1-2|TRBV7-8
CASSHFLEDGYTF
TGTGCCAGCAGCCACTTCCTGGAGGATGGCTACACCTTC
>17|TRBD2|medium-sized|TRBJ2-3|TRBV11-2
CASSLGASGLLTDTQYF
TGTGCCAGCAGCTTAGGGGCTAGCGGGCTCCTCACAGATACGCAGTATTTT
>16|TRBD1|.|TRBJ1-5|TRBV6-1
CASSEKRDRGFKPQHF
TGTGCCAGCAGTGAAAAACGGGACAGGGGATTTAAGCCCCAGCATTTT
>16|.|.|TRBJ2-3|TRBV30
CAWSANFGSSTDTQYF
TGTGCCTGGAGTGCCAATTTCGGGAGCAGCACAGATACGCAGTATTTT
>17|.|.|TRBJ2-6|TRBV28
CASKPGTLSSGANVLTF
TGTGCCAGCAAACCTGGTACACTAAGCTCTGGGGCCAACGTCCTGACTTTC
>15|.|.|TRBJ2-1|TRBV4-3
CASSQEGAGHNEQFF
TGCGCCAGCAGCCAGGAGGGGGCAGGCCACAATGAGCAGTTCTTC
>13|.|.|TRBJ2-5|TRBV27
CASSLNGQETQYF
TGTGCCAGCAGCTTAAACGGACAAGAGACCCAGTACTTC
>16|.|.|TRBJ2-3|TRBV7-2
CASSLGGSLSTDTQYF
TGTGCCAGCAGCTTAGGCGGTAGCCTGAGCACAGATACGCAGTATTTT
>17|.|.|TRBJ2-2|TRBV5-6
CASSLRSGSPNTGELFF
TGTGCCAGCAGCTTGAGGTCAGGCTCTCCGAACACCGGGGAGCTGTTTTTT